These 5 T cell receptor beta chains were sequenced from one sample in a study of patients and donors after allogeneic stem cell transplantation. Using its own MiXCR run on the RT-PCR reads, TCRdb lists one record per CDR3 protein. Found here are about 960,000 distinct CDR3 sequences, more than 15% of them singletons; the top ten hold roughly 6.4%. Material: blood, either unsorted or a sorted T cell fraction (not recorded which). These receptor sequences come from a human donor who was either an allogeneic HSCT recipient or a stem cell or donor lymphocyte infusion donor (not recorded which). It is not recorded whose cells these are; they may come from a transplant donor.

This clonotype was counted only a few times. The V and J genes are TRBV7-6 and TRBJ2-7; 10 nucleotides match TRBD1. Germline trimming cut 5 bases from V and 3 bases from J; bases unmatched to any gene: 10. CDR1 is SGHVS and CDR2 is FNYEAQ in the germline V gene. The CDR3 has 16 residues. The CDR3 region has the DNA TGTGCCAGCAGCCACCCGCGCGACAGGGGGCACTACGAGCAGTACTTC. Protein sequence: CASSHPRDRGHYEQYF.

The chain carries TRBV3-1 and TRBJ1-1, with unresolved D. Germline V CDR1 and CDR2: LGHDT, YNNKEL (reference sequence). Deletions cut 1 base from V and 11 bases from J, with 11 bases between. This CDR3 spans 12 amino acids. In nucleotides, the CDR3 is TGTGCCAGCAGCCAAGGAGGCGTTAAGGCTTTCTTT. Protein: CASSQGGVKAFF.

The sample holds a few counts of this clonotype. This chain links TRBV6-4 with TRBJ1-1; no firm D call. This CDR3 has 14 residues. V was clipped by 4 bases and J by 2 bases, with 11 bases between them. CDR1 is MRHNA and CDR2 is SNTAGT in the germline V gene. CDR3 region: CASSVSPGNTEAFF. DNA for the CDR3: TGTGCCAGCAGTGTGTCCCCAGGAAACACTGAAGCTTTCTTT.

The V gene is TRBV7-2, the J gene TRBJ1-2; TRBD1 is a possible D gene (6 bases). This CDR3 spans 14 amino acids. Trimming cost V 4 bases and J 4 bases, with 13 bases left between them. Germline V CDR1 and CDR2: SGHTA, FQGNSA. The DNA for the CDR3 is TGTGCCAGCAGCTCTGGACAGCGCTCCTATGGCTACACCTTC. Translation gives CASSSGQRSYGYTF.

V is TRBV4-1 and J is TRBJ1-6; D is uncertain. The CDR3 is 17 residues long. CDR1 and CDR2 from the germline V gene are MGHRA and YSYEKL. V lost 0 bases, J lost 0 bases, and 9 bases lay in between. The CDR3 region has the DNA TGCGCCAGCAGCCAAGAACGTGATAGCTCCTATAATTCACCCCTCCACTTT. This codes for CASSQERDSSYNSPLHF.